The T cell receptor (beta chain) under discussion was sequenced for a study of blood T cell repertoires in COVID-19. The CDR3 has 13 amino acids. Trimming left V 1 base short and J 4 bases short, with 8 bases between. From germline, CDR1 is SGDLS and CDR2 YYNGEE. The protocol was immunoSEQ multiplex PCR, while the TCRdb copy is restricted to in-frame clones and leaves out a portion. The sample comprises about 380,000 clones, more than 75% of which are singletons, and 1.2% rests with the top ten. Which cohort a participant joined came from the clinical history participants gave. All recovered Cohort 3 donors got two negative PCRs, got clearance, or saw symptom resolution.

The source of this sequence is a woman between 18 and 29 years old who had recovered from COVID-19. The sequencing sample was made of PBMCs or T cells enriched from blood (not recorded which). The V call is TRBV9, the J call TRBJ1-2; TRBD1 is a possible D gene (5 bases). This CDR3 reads CASSVTGIYGYTF. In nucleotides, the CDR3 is TGTGCCAGCAGCGTAACAGGCATCTATGGCTACACCTTC.